These 9 T cell receptor beta chains were sequenced from one sample in a study of shared clonotypes between healthy human individuals. Assay used: immunoSEQ multiplex PCR; TCRdb lists only in-frame clones, some missing. The data contain around 1,000,000 clones, approximately 80% of them singletons. The sequencing input was memory CD4+ T cells from PBMCs. Regarding subset: CD45RA-negative fraction. The receptors come from a man younger than 30 in good health. Some clones in this sample may be carry-over from other donors' samples.

This clone has more than one count but fewer than ten. This chain links TRBV2 with TRBJ2-2; TRBD1 might be the D (6 bases). Germline CDR1 is SNHLY and CDR2 is FYNNEI. This CDR3 spans 15 amino acids. The V end lost 7 bases, the J end lost 3 bases, and 15 bases lay between the germline ends. DNA for the CDR3: TGTGCCAGCAACCCAGACACAGGGTACACCGGGGAGCTGTTTTTT. Translation gives CASNPDTGYTGELFF. The complete variable domain, with remaining parts taken from reference TRBV2 and TRBJ2-2, reads EPEVTQTPSHQVTQMGQEVILRCVPISNHLYFYWYRQILGQKVEFLVSFYNNEISEKSEIFDDQFSVERPDGSNFTLKIRSTKLEDSAMYFCASNPDTGYTGELFFGEGSRLTVL.

The chain joins TRBV9 to TRBJ2-3, with D perhaps matching TRBD2 (6 bases). Germline lookup yields CDR1 SGDLS and CDR2 YYNGEE. The CDR3 extends over 17 amino acids. The V and J ends lost 0 bases and 0 bases respectively, with 14 bases between them. CDR3 in amino acids: CASSVVGSGTSTDTQYF. The CDR3 DNA is TGTGCCAGCAGCGTAGTCGGGAGCGGAACTAGCACAGATACGCAGTATTTT.

The chain carries TRBV2 and TRBJ1-1; the D gene is possibly TRBD1 (6 bases). Germline V gives CDR1 SNHLY, CDR2 FYNNEI. V gave up 1 base and J gave up 0 bases, with 12 bases separating them. The CDR3 is 16 amino acids. The CDR3 DNA reads as TGTGCCAGCAGTGAAGAGGGACATCAATTGAACACTGAAGCTTTCTTT. This gives the protein CASSEEGHQLNTEAFF. The variable domain in full, completed from reference TRBV2 and TRBJ1-1, reads EPEVTQTPSHQVTQMGQEVILRCVPISNHLYFYWYRQILGQKVEFLVSFYNNEISEKSEIFDDQFSVERPDGSNFTLKIRSTKLEDSAMYFCASSEEGHQLNTEAFFGQGTRLTVV.

This clone has at least ten counts. The V call is TRBV5-6, the J call TRBJ1-1; D is perhaps TRBD1 (5 bases). CDR3 length: 14 residues. CDR1 is SGHDT and CDR2 is YYEEEE in the germline V gene. V was pared by 6 bases and J by 5 bases, with 17 bases between. This chain's CDR3 is CASNPLAGRTEAFF. CDR3 DNA: TGTGCCAGCAACCCTTTGGCGGGACGGACTGAAGCTTTCTTT.

This clone was detected a few times. The chain carries TRBV2 and TRBJ2-2; D perhaps matches TRBD1 (5 bases). The CDR3 is 16 amino acids. Per the germline V gene, CDR1 is SNHLY and CDR2 is FYNNEI. V was clipped by 8 bases and J by 0 bases, with 16 bases between them. The chain's CDR3 is CASGYKDSSNTGELFF. CDR3 DNA sequence: TGTGCCAGCGGCTATAAAGACAGTTCGAACACCGGGGAGCTGTTTTTT.

The gene calls are TRBV6-1 and TRBJ2-2; 11 bases are shared with TRBD1. CDR1 MNHNS and CDR2 SASEGT come from the germline V gene. This CDR3 is built from 14 residues. J gave up 8 bases and V 7 bases, and 6 bases lay outside the gene matches. CDR3 DNA sequence: TGTGCCAGCATATCGGGACAGGGGGTGGGGGAGCTGTTTTTT. Residues: CASISGQGVGELFF.

This chain connects TRBV6-5 to TRBJ2-1, with D hard to call. The germline gives CDR1 MNHEY, CDR2 SVGAGI. There are 11 residues in the CDR3. Trimming shortened V by 2 bases and J by 10 bases, and 6 bases separated the two germline ends. CDR3 loop: CASSYAREQFF. In DNA, the CDR3 is TGTGCCAGCAGTTACGCCAGAGAGCAGTTCTTC.

Only a few counts were recorded for this clone. V is TRBV7-3 and J is TRBJ1-2, with D unresolved. The germline V and J ends were trimmed by 2 bases and 4 bases, with 8 bases remaining between them. CDR1 is SGHTA and CDR2 is FQGTGA in the germline V gene. The CDR3 has 13 amino acids. The CDR3 DNA is TGTGCCAGCAGCTTATTGTCAGGCTATGGCTACACCTTC. Translated, it gives CASSLLSGYGYTF.

This clone was observed a few times. This sample also contains other DNA sequences that code for the same CDR3. The chain carries TRBV2 and TRBJ1-1; no firm D call. This CDR3 contains 11 residues. From germline, CDR1 is SNHLY and CDR2 FYNNEI. V was clipped by 7 bases and J by 3 bases, with 6 bases between them. The CDR3 is CASIYDTEAFF. CDR3 sequence (DNA): TGTGCCAGCATATATGACACTGAAGCTTTCTTT.